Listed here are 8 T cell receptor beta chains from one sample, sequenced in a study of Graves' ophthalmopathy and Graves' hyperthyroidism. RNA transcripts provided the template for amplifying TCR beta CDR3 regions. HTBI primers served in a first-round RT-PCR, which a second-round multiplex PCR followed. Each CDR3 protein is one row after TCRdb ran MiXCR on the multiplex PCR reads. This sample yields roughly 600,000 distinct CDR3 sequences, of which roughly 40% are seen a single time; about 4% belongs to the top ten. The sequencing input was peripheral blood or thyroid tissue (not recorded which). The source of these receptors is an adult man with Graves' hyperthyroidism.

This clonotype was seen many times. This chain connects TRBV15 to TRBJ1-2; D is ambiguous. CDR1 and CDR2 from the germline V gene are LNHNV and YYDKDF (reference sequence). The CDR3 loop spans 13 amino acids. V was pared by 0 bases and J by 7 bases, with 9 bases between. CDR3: CATSRDFGAGYTF. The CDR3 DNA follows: TGTGCCACCAGCAGAGATTTTGGCGCTGGCTACACCTTC.

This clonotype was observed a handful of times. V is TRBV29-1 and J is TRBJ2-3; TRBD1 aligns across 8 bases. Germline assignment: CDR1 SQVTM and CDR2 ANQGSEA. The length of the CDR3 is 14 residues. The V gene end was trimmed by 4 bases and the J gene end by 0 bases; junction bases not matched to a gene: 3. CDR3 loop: CSVVSGGSTDTQYF. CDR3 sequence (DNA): TGCAGCGTTGTATCAGGGGGCAGCACAGATACGCAGTATTTT.

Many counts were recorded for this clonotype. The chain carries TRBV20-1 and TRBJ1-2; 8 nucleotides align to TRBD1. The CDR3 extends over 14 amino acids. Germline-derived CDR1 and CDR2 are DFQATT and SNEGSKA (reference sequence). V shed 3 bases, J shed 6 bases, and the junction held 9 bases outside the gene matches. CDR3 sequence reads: CSARDRVASDGYTF. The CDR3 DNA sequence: TGCAGTGCTAGGGACAGGGTGGCTTCGGATGGCTACACCTTC.

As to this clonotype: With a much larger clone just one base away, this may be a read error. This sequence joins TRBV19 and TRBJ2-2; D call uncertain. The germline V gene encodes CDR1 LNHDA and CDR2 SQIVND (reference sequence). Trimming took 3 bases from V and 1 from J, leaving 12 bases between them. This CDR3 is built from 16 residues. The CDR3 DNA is TGTGCCAGTAGTATCCGGACGGCCGTGAACACCGGGGAGCTGTTTTTT. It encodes CASSIRTAVNTGELFF.

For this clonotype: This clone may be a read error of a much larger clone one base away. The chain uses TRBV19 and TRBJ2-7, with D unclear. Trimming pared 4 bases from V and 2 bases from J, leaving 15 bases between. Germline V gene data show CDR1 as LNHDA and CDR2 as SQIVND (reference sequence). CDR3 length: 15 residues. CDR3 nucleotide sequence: TGTGCCAGTAGTACCCACCCCCTCAGCCCCTACGAGCAGTACTTC. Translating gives CASSTHPLSPYEQYF.

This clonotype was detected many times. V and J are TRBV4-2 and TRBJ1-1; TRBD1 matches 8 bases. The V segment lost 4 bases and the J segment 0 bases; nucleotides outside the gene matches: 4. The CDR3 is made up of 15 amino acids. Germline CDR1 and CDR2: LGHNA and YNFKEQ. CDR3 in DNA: TGTGCCAGCAGCCCGGGACAGGCCTTGAACACTGAAGCTTTCTTT. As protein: CASSPGQALNTEAFF.

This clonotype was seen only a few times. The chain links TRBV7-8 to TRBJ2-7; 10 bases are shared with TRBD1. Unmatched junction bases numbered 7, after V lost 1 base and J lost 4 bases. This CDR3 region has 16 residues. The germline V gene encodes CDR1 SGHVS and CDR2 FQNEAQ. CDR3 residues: CASSLVVGTGVYEQYF. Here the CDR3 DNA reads TGTGCCAGCAGCTTAGTCGTAGGGACAGGGGTATACGAGCAGTACTTC.

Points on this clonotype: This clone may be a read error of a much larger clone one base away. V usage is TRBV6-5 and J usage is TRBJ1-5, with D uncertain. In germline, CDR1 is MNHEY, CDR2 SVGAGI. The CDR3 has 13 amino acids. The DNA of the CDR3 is TGTGCCCGCAGTGACCGAGGTGATCAGCCCCAGCATTTT. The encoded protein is CARSDRGDQPQHF.